The 27 T cell receptor beta chains presented below share a single source sample, sequenced in a study of blood T cell repertoires in COVID-19. Profiling relied on immunoSEQ multiplex PCR, and the TCRdb table lists in-frame clones only, not all of them. In the table there are about 120,000 clones, over 75% of which are singletons. The sample was peripheral blood. The receptor source for this set is a woman older than 75 with acute or convalescent COVID-19.

The chain recombines TRBV7-6 with TRBJ1-5; the match to TRBD1 covers 11 bases. Trimming at V came to 1 base and at J to 5 bases, leaving 7 bases not matched to a gene. Germline V lookup: CDR1 SGHVS, CDR2 FNYEAQ. This CDR3 is 17 amino acids long. The CDR3 sequence: CASSLDSGTGGHQPQHF. The CDR3 DNA is TGTGCCAGCAGCTTAGATTCCGGGACAGGGGGTCATCAGCCCCAGCATTTT.

V gene TRBV28 combines with J gene TRBJ1-6, with 9 bases identical to TRBD1. V gave up 6 bases and J gave up 9 bases; unmatched junction bases: 9. CDR1 and CDR2 (germline): MDHEN, SYDVKM. The CDR3 has 15 amino acids. The CDR3 loop is CASSVTGGSGSPLHF. The DNA for the CDR3 is TGTGCCAGCAGCGTGACAGGGGGATCAGGTTCACCCCTCCACTTT.

The chain employs TRBV29-1 and TRBJ2-1; the match to TRBD2 covers 8 bases. With 6 bases clipped from V and 8 bases from J, the junction kept 6 bases outside the gene matches. The germline CDR1 and CDR2 sequences are SQVTM and ANQGSEA. This CDR3 is built from 12 residues. This CDR3 reads CSVTGTRDEQFF. As DNA, the CDR3 is TGCAGCGTGACCGGGACTAGGGATGAGCAGTTCTTC.

The genes are TRBV19 and TRBJ1-5; 8 bases map to TRBD1. Trimming cost V 5 bases and J 3 bases; bases outside gene matches: 12. The germline V gene encodes CDR1 LNHDA and CDR2 SQIVND (reference sequence). The CDR3 has 17 residues. The DNA of the CDR3 is TGTGCCAGTAGTGCGAGATGGACAGGGATCTCCAATCAGCCCCAGCATTTT. Protein product: CASSARWTGISNQPQHF.

V and J are TRBV7-9 and TRBJ1-4, with D possibly matching TRBD1 (6 bases). V was shortened by 5 bases and J by 10 bases, with 20 bases between the two germline ends. Looked up from germline, CDR1 is SEHNR and CDR2 is FQNEAQ (reference sequence). The CDR3 extends over 15 amino acids. CDR3 loop: CASSPQGNSLAKLFF. CDR3 DNA: TGTGCCAGCAGCCCCCAGGGGAATTCCCTGGCAAAACTGTTTTTT.

The rearrangement links TRBV4-3 to TRBJ1-2, with D unclear. The CDR3 extends over 15 amino acids. V was trimmed by 0 bases and J by 0 bases, leaving 8 bases between them. The V gene's germline CDR1 is LGHNA and CDR2 YSLEER. The CDR3 here is CASSQDRETNYGYTF. As DNA, the CDR3 is TGCGCCAGCAGCCAAGATCGGGAAACTAACTATGGCTACACCTTC.

This clone was seen a handful of times. The J gene is TRBJ2-3, the V gene TRBV28; the match to TRBD2 covers 11 bases. The CDR3 runs to 17 residues. Germline trimming cut 5 bases from V and 1 base from J; bases unmatched to any gene: 8. CDR1 and CDR2 from the germline V gene are MDHEN and SYDVKM. CDR3 sequence: CASSPLAGEGGTDTQYF. As DNA, the CDR3 is TGTGCCAGCAGTCCACTAGCGGGAGAAGGGGGCACAGATACGCAGTATTTT. Based on the CDR3 plus reference TRBV28 and TRBJ2-3, the full variable domain is DVKVTQSSRYLVKRTGEKVFLECVQDMDHENMFWYRQDPGLGLRLIYFSYDVKMKEKGDIPEGYSVSREKKERFSLILESASTNQTSMYLCASSPLAGEGGTDTQYFGPGTRLTVL.

The V gene is TRBV7-2, the J gene TRBJ2-5, with D perhaps TRBD1 (6 bases). The CDR3 extends over 14 amino acids. Trimming removed 5 bases at V and 10 bases at J, with 20 bases between. The germline CDR1 and CDR2 sequences are SGHTA and FQGNSA. CDR3 in amino acids: CASSQGRNSEGQYF. The DNA of the CDR3 is TGTGCCAGCAGCCAGGGGCGAAACTCAGAGGGCCAGTACTTC.

This CDR3 is CASSQDPQGNTGELFF. The CDR3 DNA is TGCGCCAGCAGCCAAGATCCACAGGGGAACACCGGGGAGCTGTTTTTT. The chain has TRBV4-3 and TRBJ2-2; a weak D match, TRBD1 (6 bases). The V gene's germline CDR1 is LGHNA and CDR2 YSLEER. This CDR3 contains 16 residues. V gave up 0 bases and J gave up 1 base, with 9 bases separating them.

V gene TRBV11-3 combines with J gene TRBJ2-1; 7 bases are shared with TRBD1. The V and J ends lost 1 base and 2 bases, in that order; junction bases with no gene match: 5. Germline V gene lookup returns CDR1 SGHNT and CDR2 YENEEA. The CDR3 runs to 16 residues. CDR3 residues: CASSLGGGLTYNEQFF. The CDR3 DNA is TGTGCCAGCAGCTTAGGAGGGGGCCTCACCTACAATGAGCAGTTCTTC.

The CDR3 coding sequence is TGTGCCAGCAGCCAAGCAAACTATGGCTACACCTTC. Protein: CASSQANYGYTF. This chain connects TRBV4-2 to TRBJ1-2; D is uncertain. Trimming stripped 1 base from V and 2 bases from J, with 2 bases between. Germline V CDR1 and CDR2: LGHNA, YNFKEQ. This CDR3 is 12 amino acids long.

The chain joins TRBV5-1 to TRBJ2-7; the match to TRBD2 covers 13 bases. J was trimmed by 5 bases and V by 3 bases; bases with no gene match: 2. This CDR3 is built from 14 residues. Germline-derived CDR1 and CDR2 are SGHRS and YFSETQ. The CDR3: CASSSGTSGDEQYF. The CDR3 DNA sequence: TGCGCCAGCAGCTCAGGGACTAGCGGGGACGAGCAGTACTTC.

This clone was observed a handful of times. The chain couples TRBV5-1 to TRBJ1-2; a weak D match, TRBD1 (6 bases). The CDR3 has 14 residues. In germline, CDR1 is SGHRS, CDR2 YFSETQ. Trimming took 3 bases from V and 4 from J, leaving 13 bases between them. The CDR3 loop reads CASSWSGDTYGYTF. The DNA for the CDR3 is TGCGCCAGCAGCTGGAGCGGGGACACCTATGGCTACACCTTC.

This chain uses TRBV5-4 with TRBJ1-2; TRBD1 is a possible D gene (6 bases). V lost 4 bases, J lost 5 bases, and 12 bases lay in between. The germline V gene has CDR1 SGHNT and CDR2 YYREEE (reference sequence). This CDR3 spans 13 amino acids. DNA for the CDR3: TGTGCCAGCAGCGGCCGGGACAAGTATGGCTACACCTTC. Translating gives CASSGRDKYGYTF.

This clone appeared once. The chain uses TRBV6-6 and TRBJ2-1, with TRBD2 matching 11 bases. This CDR3 is built from 14 residues. Germline loops: CDR1 MNHNY, CDR2 SVGAGI (reference sequence). The junction had 12 bases not matched to a gene; V was cut back by 7 bases and J by 13 bases. The chain's CDR3 is CASILTSGSAQQFF. The DNA of the CDR3 is TGTGCCAGCATCCTCACTAGCGGGAGTGCTCAACAGTTCTTC.

V and J are TRBV5-4 and TRBJ1-1, with 7 bases aligning to TRBD1. The CDR3 covers 15 residues. J gave up 0 bases and V 3 bases, and 5 bases lay outside the gene matches. Germline loops: CDR1 SGHNT, CDR2 YYREEE (reference sequence). CDR3 residues: CASSSRTGMNTEAFF. Here the CDR3 DNA reads TGTGCCAGCAGCTCTAGGACAGGAATGAACACTGAAGCTTTCTTT.

V and J are TRBV5-1 and TRBJ2-1, with 9 bases fitting TRBD1. This CDR3 spans 14 amino acids. With 7 bases clipped from V and 4 bases from J, the junction kept 6 bases outside the gene matches. CDR1 is SGHRS and CDR2 is YFSETQ in the germline V gene. CDR3 protein: CASEAGTGYNEQFF. In nucleotides, the CDR3 is TGCGCCAGCGAAGCGGGGACAGGGTACAATGAGCAGTTCTTC.

The V call is TRBV21-1, the J call TRBJ2-1; TRBD2, the table's D call, lacks a check against the DNA. TRBV21-1 is tagged as a pseudogene. The CDR3 is 17 amino acids. The CDR3 sequence is CASSKGTSGGPYNEQFF. The CDR3 region has the DNA TGTGCCAGCAGCAAAGGGACTAGCGGGGGTCCCTACAATGAGCAGTTCTTC.

This chain links TRBV29-1 with TRBJ2-3; 10 nucleotides agree with TRBD2. The junction had 6 bases not matched to a gene; V was cut back by 4 bases and J by 2 bases. The CDR3 has 15 amino acids. In germline, CDR1 is SQVTM, CDR2 ANQGSEA. In nucleotides, the CDR3 is TGCAGCGTTGCTTCACTAGCGGGGTACACAGATACGCAGTATTTT. Amino acids: CSVASLAGYTDTQYF.

The chain is built from TRBV5-1 and TRBJ1-6; 7 bases map to TRBD1. Germline V gene lookup returns CDR1 SGHRS and CDR2 YFSETQ. J lost 0 bases, V lost 5 bases, and 2 bases had no gene match. The CDR3 covers 15 residues. CDR3 bases: TGCGCCAGCAGGACAGGGAGCTCCTATAATTCACCCCTCCACTTT. It encodes CASRTGSSYNSPLHF.

This chain links TRBV6-5 with TRBJ1-2; 8 nucleotides line up with TRBD1. The CDR3 has 15 residues. Trimming cost V 6 bases and J 2 bases; bases outside gene matches: 8. The V gene's germline CDR1 is MNHEY and CDR2 SVGAGI. The chain's CDR3 is CASRDRGQGNYGYTF. In DNA, the CDR3 is TGTGCCAGCAGGGATCGAGGACAGGGAAACTATGGCTACACCTTC.

This chain connects TRBV19 to TRBJ2-7, with D tentatively TRBD2 (5 bases). Germline lookup yields CDR1 LNHDA and CDR2 SQIVND (reference sequence). Trimming shortened V by 9 bases and J by 5 bases, and 20 bases separated the two germline ends. The CDR3 consists of 14 residues. CDR3 protein: CASSRDGIGNEQYF. CDR3 bases: TGTGCCAGCTCCCGGGATGGTATTGGCAACGAGCAGTACTTC.

The chain couples TRBV7-9 to TRBJ1-2; 8 nucleotides line up with TRBD1. Germline loops: CDR1 SEHNR, CDR2 FQNEAQ (reference sequence). The trim removed 2 bases at V and 7 bases at J, leaving 3 bases unmatched. The CDR3 sequence is 13 residues long. The DNA of the CDR3 is TGTGCCAGCAGCTTACCAGGGGGCGGTGGCTACACCTTC. Translation: CASSLPGGGGYTF.

Notes on this clone: Other DNA sequences in the sample encode the same CDR3. This chain links TRBV18 with TRBJ1-2; D is perhaps TRBD1 (5 bases). From germline, CDR1 is KGHSH and CDR2 LQKENI. The CDR3 contains 13 residues. Trimming took off 2 bases at V and 4 bases at J, with 8 bases between the two ends. This CDR3 reads CASSPVDSYGYTF. The CDR3 region has the DNA TGTGCCAGCTCACCAGTTGACAGCTATGGCTACACCTTC.

This clone was observed once. V usage is TRBV7-8 and J usage is TRBJ2-5; possible D gene TRBD2, 6 bases. The CDR3 length is 15 residues. Trimming left V 6 bases short and J 4 bases short, with 18 bases between. Germline CDR1 SGHVS, CDR2 FQNEAQ. CDR3 bases: TGTGCCAGCAGTTTGACCATCCTGGGGGGAGAGACCCAGTACTTC. It is translated as CASSLTILGGETQYF.

The chain links TRBV5-3 to TRBJ1-4; D is ambiguous. TRBV5-3 carries the ORF label, with uncertain function. This CDR3 has 12 amino acids. The V gene lost 5 bases and the J gene lost 8 bases, with 10 bases spanning the gap. The CDR3 loop reads CARSHTGEKLFF. The CDR3 DNA reads TGTGCCAGAAGTCATACGGGGGAAAAACTGTTTTTT.

The chain uses TRBV11-3 and TRBJ2-1, with TRBD1 matching 7 bases. CDR3 length equals 14 residues. V trimming: 5 bases; J trimming: 8 bases; junction bases outside the gene matches: 9. CDR1 and CDR2 from the germline V gene are SGHNT and YENEEA. The CDR3 is CASSLPYRGHEQFF. CDR3 nucleotide sequence: TGTGCCAGCAGCCTACCGTACAGGGGCCATGAGCAGTTCTTC.